This T cell receptor beta chain is from a study of technical replicates of blood from a few donors. The V end was cut by 10 bases, the J end by 4 bases, with 13 bases between. The CDR3 has 12 residues. CDR1 is MDHEN and CDR2 is SYDVKM in the germline V gene. This clone was observed a few times. Libraries were prepared by immunoSEQ multiplex PCR; TCRdb keeps only in-frame clonotypes and omits some of them. Here the sample spans 55,000 to 75,000 clones, about 94% being singletons. The rearrangement uses TRBV28 and TRBJ1-2; D not resolved. Sequenced: T cells isolated from PBMCs. The clonotype originates from a human donor in good health. Written as DNA, the CDR3 is TGTGCCACCCAGTTATCAGGCTATGGCTACACCTTC. Protein product: CATQLSGYGYTF.